The 19 T cell receptor beta chains listed next were all sequenced from one sample in a study of T cell clones after liver transplantation. Sequencing used immunoSEQ multiplex PCR; TCRdb keeps in-frame clones, though not all of them. The sample lists some 9,000 clones, about 75% occurring once. Sequenced material: CD8+ T cells from blood, taken before liver transplant. The receptor source for this set is a human donor who received a liver transplant.

This clone was seen only once. The chain is built from TRBV6-4 and TRBJ1-2, with 11 bases aligning to TRBD1. V was pared by 6 bases and J by 5 bases, with 2 bases of the junction left unmatched. This CDR3 has 13 residues. Germline loops: CDR1 MRHNA, CDR2 SNTAGT. CDR3 in amino acids: CASRDRGLYGYTF. In nucleotides, the CDR3 is TGTGCCAGCAGGGACAGGGGGCTTTATGGCTACACCTTC.

The chain recombines TRBV9 with TRBJ2-7; no firm D call. Trimming removed 4 bases from V and 3 bases from J, with 14 bases in between. The CDR3 has 14 residues. Germline V gives CDR1 SGDLS, CDR2 YYNGEE. This chain's CDR3 is CASSPGPRYYEQYF. The CDR3 DNA sequence: TGTGCCAGCAGCCCCGGGCCCAGGTACTACGAGCAGTACTTC.

The chain recombines TRBV5-1 with TRBJ2-7, with 8 nucleotides matching TRBD2. Per the germline V gene, CDR1 is SGHRS and CDR2 is YFSETQ. CDR3 length: 13 residues. V lost 5 bases, J lost 2 bases, and 3 bases stayed unmatched. The CDR3 loop reads CASRGLVPYEQYF. In DNA form, the CDR3 reads TGCGCCAGCAGGGGACTAGTGCCCTACGAGCAGTACTTC.

This clone was counted a single time. The V call is TRBV5-1, the J call TRBJ2-1, with 14 bases lining up with TRBD2. The CDR3 extends over 15 amino acids. CDR1 and CDR2 (germline): SGHRS, YFSETQ. V dropped 3 bases and J dropped 9; count of bases not matched to a gene: 5. The CDR3, as DNA: TGCGCCAGCAGCTCGGGACTAGCGGGAGATGGTGAGCAGTTCTTC. It yields the protein CASSSGLAGDGEQFF. The full variable domain, in which reference TRBV5-1 and TRBJ2-1 provide the parts outside the CDR3, is KAGVTQTPRYLIKTRGQQVTLSCSPISGHRSVSWYQQTPGQGLQFLFEYFSETQRNKGNFPGRFSGRQFSNSRSEMNVSTLELGDSALYLCASSSGLAGDGEQFFGPGTRLTVL.

This chain connects TRBV7-6 to TRBJ1-6; D gene ambiguous. The CDR3 totals 14 residues. Deletions cut 0 bases from V and 4 bases from J, with 4 bases between. CDR1 and CDR2 from the germline V gene are SGHVS and FNYEAQ. This chain's CDR3 is CASSLAFYNSPLHF. In DNA form, the CDR3 reads TGTGCCAGCAGCTTAGCGTTTTATAATTCACCCCTCCACTTT.

The chain links TRBV7-6 to TRBJ2-5, with TRBD2 as a possible D gene (6 bases). The V end lost 5 bases, the J end lost 2 bases, and 15 bases lay between the germline ends. The CDR3 sequence is 15 residues long. The germline CDR1 and CDR2 sequences are SGHVS and FNYEAQ. The CDR3 loop reads CASSASIAEQETQYF. CDR3 nucleotide sequence: TGTGCCAGCAGCGCGAGCATAGCGGAGCAAGAGACCCAGTACTTC.

This sequence joins TRBV2 and TRBJ1-1; no clear D gene. CDR1 is SNHLY and CDR2 is FYNNEI in the germline V gene. This CDR3 region has 13 residues. V was trimmed by 3 bases and J by 7 bases, leaving 12 bases between them. CDR3 in amino acids: CASSDGTYYEAFF. The CDR3 coding sequence is TGTGCCAGCAGTGATGGCACCTATTATGAAGCTTTCTTT.

In its sample, this clone was seen a few times. The rearrangement joins TRBV6-4 to TRBJ2-1, with 9 positions matching TRBD2. The junction had 7 bases not matched to a gene; V was cut back by 3 bases and J by 4 bases. Looked up from germline, CDR1 is MRHNA and CDR2 is SNTAGT. There are 16 residues in the CDR3. The DNA of the CDR3 is TGTGCCAGCAGTGAAGGAGTAGCGGGAGATTACAATGAGCAGTTCTTC. Its protein product is CASSEGVAGDYNEQFF.

V gene TRBV10-1 combines with J gene TRBJ2-7; 9 bases map to TRBD1. CDR3 size: 16 residues. Germline values: CDR1 WNHNN, CDR2 SYGVQD (reference sequence). V shed 0 bases and J 5 bases; nucleotides not matched to a gene: 8. CDR3 DNA sequence: TGCGCCAGCAGTGAGTCGACAGGGGGTTATGGGGACGAGCAGTACTTC. Translated, it gives CASSESTGGYGDEQYF.

V and J are TRBV6-1 and TRBJ1-5; 7 bases agree with TRBD1. CDR1 and CDR2 from the germline V gene are MNHNS and SASEGT. The CDR3 totals 16 residues. V was pared by 4 bases and J by 3 bases, with 9 bases of the junction left unmatched. CDR3 in DNA: TGTGCCAGCAGTGTCCCCCCAGGGGGGGACAATCAGCCCCAGCATTTT. Residues: CASSVPPGGDNQPQHF.

There are a few counts of this clone. The V gene is TRBV9, the J gene TRBJ1-2, with 9 bases fitting TRBD1. This CDR3 spans 16 amino acids. Germline assignment: CDR1 SGDLS and CDR2 YYNGEE. J gave up 5 bases and V 0 bases, and 8 bases lay outside the gene matches. In DNA form, the CDR3 reads TGTGCCAGCAGCGTAGGTGGGACAGGGCTCGCATATGGCTACACCTTC. Its translation is CASSVGGTGLAYGYTF.

CDR3 in amino acids: CASSSQDLNTGELFF. The CDR3 region has the DNA TGTGCCAGCAGCTCCCAGGACTTGAACACCGGGGAGCTGTTTTTT. J is TRBJ2-2 and V is TRBV13, with D maybe TRBD2 (5 bases). Germline CDR1 and CDR2: PRHDT and FYEKMQ (reference sequence). V dropped 4 bases and J dropped 1 base, with 10 bases sitting between them. The CDR3 loop spans 15 amino acids.

This chain uses TRBV19 with TRBJ1-5, with D maybe TRBD1 (6 bases). The germline gives CDR1 LNHDA, CDR2 SQIVND (reference sequence). This CDR3 is built from 15 residues. V lost 5 bases, J lost 2 bases, and 13 bases lay in between. CDR3 loop: CASSSGAEGNQPQHF. In DNA, the CDR3 is TGTGCCAGTAGTTCAGGGGCGGAGGGCAATCAGCCCCAGCATTTT. Complete variable domain (other parts from reference TRBV19 and TRBJ1-5): DGGITQSPKYLFRKEGQNVTLSCEQNLNHDAMYWYRQDPGQGLRLIYYSQIVNDFQKGDIAEGYSVSREKKESFPLTVTSAQKNPTAFYLCASSSGAEGNQPQHFGDGTRLSIL.

The chain employs TRBV6-1 and TRBJ1-2; D is ambiguous. Germline assignment: CDR1 MNHNS and CDR2 SASEGT. V lost 3 bases to trimming and J lost 4 bases, with 15 bases between them. The CDR3 runs to 15 residues. The CDR3 DNA reads TGTGCCAGCAGTGATACGAGTTCCCCTGTCTATGGCTACACCTTC. It codes for CASSDTSSPVYGYTF.

V is TRBV27 and J is TRBJ1-6; no clear D. The germline V and J ends were trimmed by 3 bases and 5 bases, with 2 bases remaining between them. The CDR3 runs to 12 residues. Germline V gene lookup returns CDR1 MNHEY and CDR2 SMNVEV (reference sequence). The CDR3 spells CASSFHNSPLHF. CDR3 bases: TGTGCCAGCAGTTTTCATAATTCACCCCTCCACTTT.

This clone was found once. This rearrangement joins TRBV14 to TRBJ2-7, with TRBD2 matching over 9 bases. The junction had 8 bases not matched to a gene; V was cut back by 0 bases and J by 2 bases. Germline V lookup: CDR1 SGHDN, CDR2 FVKESK. The CDR3 is 17 amino acids. CDR3 region: CASSQDQGTSSTYEQYF. The DNA for the CDR3 is TGTGCCAGCAGCCAAGATCAGGGGACTAGCTCTACCTACGAGCAGTACTTC.

This rearrangement joins TRBV18 to TRBJ1-2, with D possibly being TRBD1 (6 bases). The CDR3 has 15 residues. The germline CDR1 and CDR2 sequences are KGHSH and LQKENI. V was pared by 3 bases and J by 4 bases, with 15 bases between. The CDR3 region is CASSPPGQTSYGYTF. As DNA, the CDR3 is TGTGCCAGCTCACCTCCGGGACAAACAAGCTATGGCTACACCTTC. Using reference TRBV18 and TRBJ1-2 for the parts outside the CDR3, the full variable domain is NAGVMQNPRHLVRRRGQEARLRCSPMKGHSHVYWYRQLPEEGLKFMVYLQKENIIDESGMPKERFSAEFPKEGPSILRIQQVVRGDSAAYFCASSPPGQTSYGYTFGSGTRLTVV.

The DNA of the CDR3 is TGTGCCAGCGGGAGGACCGACAATGAGCAGTTCTTC. Translated, it gives CASGRTDNEQFF. This chain connects TRBV5-3 to TRBJ2-1, with 7 bases that match TRBD2. TRBV5-3 is placed among ORFs of uncertain function. CDR3 size: 12 residues. V gave up 8 bases and J gave up 5 bases; unmatched junction bases: 4.

The rearrangement joins TRBV9 to TRBJ1-1; D possibly corresponds to TRBD1 (5 bases). This CDR3 has 14 residues. Germline loops: CDR1 SGDLS, CDR2 YYNGEE. Trimming took 3 bases from V and 1 from J, leaving 10 bases between them. The CDR3 DNA sequence: TGTGCCAGCAGCGCAGGGACGGGGAACACTGAAGCTTTCTTT. Residues: CASSAGTGNTEAFF.